The 32 T cell receptor beta chains listed next were all sequenced from one sample in a study of blood T cell repertoires in COVID-19. The repertoire was sequenced with immunoSEQ multiplex PCR; TCRdb's copy has only in-frame clones and lacks some. The sample lists approximately 300,000 clones; 92% were seen once. Sequencing input: PBMCs or T cells enriched from blood (not recorded which). These receptors all come from a woman aged 30 to 39 who had recovered from COVID-19.

This rearrangement joins TRBV9 to TRBJ1-1, with D tentatively TRBD1 (6 bases). Trimming left V 3 bases short and J 1 base short, with 7 bases between. CDR3 size: 13 residues. CDR1 is SGDLS and CDR2 is YYNGEE in the germline V gene. CDR3 region: CASSGTANTEAFF. The CDR3 region has the DNA TGTGCCAGCAGCGGGACAGCGAACACTGAAGCTTTCTTT.

This chain uses TRBV28 with TRBJ1-5; maybe TRBD1 (6 bases). V lost 6 bases to trimming and J lost 2 bases, with 14 bases between them. From germline, CDR1 is MDHEN and CDR2 SYDVKM. This CDR3 is built from 15 residues. CDR3 region: CASRYQGRRNQPQHF. The CDR3 DNA sequence: TGTGCCAGCAGATACCAGGGGAGACGCAATCAGCCCCAGCATTTT.

This chain joins TRBV5-1 and TRBJ2-3; 8 nucleotides agree with TRBD2. Losses at the gene ends were 0 bases for V and 3 bases for J; bases not matched to a gene: 9. CDR3 length: 17 residues. Germline V CDR1 and CDR2: SGHRS, YFSETQ. This CDR3 reads CASSLVVSGRGTDTQYF. Written as DNA, the CDR3 is TGCGCCAGCAGCTTGGTAGTGAGCGGGAGAGGAACAGATACGCAGTATTTT.

This clone was seen only a few times. This chain connects TRBV7-2 to TRBJ1-5; D might be TRBD1 (5 bases). The CDR3 sequence is 15 residues long. Germline V CDR1 and CDR2: SGHTA, FQGNSA. V was clipped by 5 bases and J by 0 bases, with 11 bases between them. CDR3 nucleotide sequence: TGTGCCAGCAGCCACCGGGGGGATAGCAATCAGCCCCAGCATTTT. Its protein product is CASSHRGDSNQPQHF.

For the CDR3, the DNA is TGTGCCGCGGGACTAGCGGGAGGGCAAGAGACCCAGTACTTC. This translates into CAAGLAGGQETQYF. J is TRBJ2-5 and V is TRBV3-1 (or the pseudogene TRBV3-2), with TRBD2 matching over 16 bases. This CDR3 comprises 14 residues. V was pared by 11 bases and J by 2 bases, with 2 bases of the junction left unmatched. Germline V gene lookup returns CDR1 LGHDT and CDR2 YNNKEL (reference sequence).

The V gene is TRBV5-6, the J gene TRBJ2-3, with 10 positions matching TRBD1. CDR3 length: 14 residues. Germline values: CDR1 SGHDT, CDR2 YYEEEE. The V segment lost 4 bases and the J segment 7 bases; nucleotides outside the gene matches: 6. The CDR3 DNA follows: TGTGCCAGCAGCGTGGACAGGGGGATAAATACGCAGTATTTT. The encoded protein is CASSVDRGINTQYF.

This clone came up a few times. The chain combines TRBV5-1 with TRBJ2-7, with TRBD1 matching 8 bases. The germline V gene encodes CDR1 SGHRS and CDR2 YFSETQ. The CDR3 has 18 amino acids. With 5 bases clipped from V and 2 bases from J, the junction kept 18 bases outside the gene matches. The DNA for the CDR3 is TGCGCCAGCAGACCGGGACAGGAGCTACACACTATGACCTACGAGCAGTACTTC. This gives the protein CASRPGQELHTMTYEQYF. The whole variable domain, filled in from reference TRBV5-1 and TRBJ2-7, reads KAGVTQTPRYLIKTRGQQVTLSCSPISGHRSVSWYQQTPGQGLQFLFEYFSETQRNKGNFPGRFSGRQFSNSRSEMNVSTLELGDSALYLCASRPGQELHTMTYEQYFGPGTRLTVT.

J is TRBJ2-7 and V is TRBV9, with D maybe TRBD1 (6 bases). The germline V gene has CDR1 SGDLS and CDR2 YYNGEE. The ends were cut back, 0 bases at V and 2 bases at J, with 15 bases in the middle. The CDR3 extends over 16 amino acids. This CDR3 reads CASSVATGQSPYEQYF. In nucleotides, the CDR3 is TGTGCCAGCAGCGTAGCCACAGGACAGAGTCCCTACGAGCAGTACTTC.

The chain has TRBV19 and TRBJ1-2, with D unresolved. CDR1 and CDR2 from the germline V gene are LNHDA and SQIVND (reference sequence). The CDR3 extends over 12 amino acids. Trimming took off 5 bases at V and 7 bases at J, with 11 bases between the two ends. CDR3 amino acids: CASSLKERGYTF. CDR3 nucleotides: TGTGCCAGTAGTCTGAAGGAGCGTGGCTACACCTTC.

The chain is built from TRBV4-2 and TRBJ1-5; D call uncertain. Germline loops: CDR1 LGHNA, CDR2 YNFKEQ. The V and J ends lost 1 base and 5 bases respectively, with 6 bases between them. This CDR3 contains 13 residues. CDR3 nucleotides: TGTGCCAGCAGCCAAGTCGAGGATCAGCCCCAGCATTTT. It is translated as CASSQVEDQPQHF.

This chain connects TRBV7-3 to TRBJ1-1; D gene unclear. Trimming removed 5 bases from V and 5 bases from J, with 12 bases in between. The V gene's germline CDR1 is SGHTA and CDR2 FQGTGA. This CDR3 comprises 13 residues. This CDR3 is CASSPSGRTEAFF. The CDR3 DNA reads as TGTGCCAGCAGCCCCAGTGGGAGAACTGAAGCTTTCTTT.

With respect to this clone: In the same sample, other DNA sequences code for this CDR3. This sequence joins TRBV20-1 and TRBJ2-7; D ambiguous. Deletions cut 3 bases from V and 4 bases from J, with 10 bases between. The CDR3 covers 12 residues. Germline V gene lookup returns CDR1 DFQATT and CDR2 SNEGSKA (reference sequence). The CDR3, as DNA: TGCAGTGCTAGTGAGACGGGTTACGAGCAGTACTTC. Translated: CSASETGYEQYF.

The chain is built from TRBV5-6 and TRBJ2-1; a possible D gene is TRBD2 (6 bases). Per germline, CDR1 SGHDT and CDR2 YYEEEE. This CDR3 is 14 amino acids long. V was clipped by 4 bases and J by 7 bases, with 15 bases between them. The CDR3 region has the DNA TGTGCCAGCAGCCCGACTAGTAGGCGAAATGAGCAGTTCTTC. Translation: CASSPTSRRNEQFF.

The chain joins TRBV5-1 to TRBJ2-3; 8 bases fit TRBD1. CDR1 is SGHRS and CDR2 is YFSETQ in the germline V gene. The junction had 2 bases not matched to a gene; V was cut back by 4 bases and J by 1 base. This CDR3 is 14 amino acids long. The CDR3 is CASSTTGGTDTQYF. The CDR3 DNA is TGCGCCAGCAGCACGACAGGGGGCACAGATACGCAGTATTTT. The variable domain in full, completed from reference TRBV5-1 and TRBJ2-3, reads KAGVTQTPRYLIKTRGQQVTLSCSPISGHRSVSWYQQTPGQGLQFLFEYFSETQRNKGNFPGRFSGRQFSNSRSEMNVSTLELGDSALYLCASSTTGGTDTQYFGPGTRLTVL.

The chain is built from TRBV19 and TRBJ1-2, with TRBD1 identical over 7 bases. Per the germline V gene, CDR1 is LNHDA and CDR2 is SQIVND (reference sequence). The V segment lost 5 bases and the J segment 8 bases; nucleotides outside the gene matches: 8. The CDR3 length is 13 residues. The chain's CDR3 is CASSYGQVGGYTF. CDR3 DNA: TGTGCCAGTAGTTACGGACAGGTCGGAGGCTACACCTTC.

The V gene is TRBV28, the J gene TRBJ2-7; D remains unclear. Germline-derived CDR1 and CDR2 are MDHEN and SYDVKM. Deletions cut 2 bases from V and 9 bases from J, with 17 bases between. The CDR3 is 14 amino acids. The CDR3 loop reads CASSLRVPTRGQYF. The CDR3 DNA reads as TGTGCCAGCAGTTTACGCGTCCCCACACGCGGGCAGTACTTC.

The table lists this clone with a count of one. This chain links TRBV6-5 with TRBJ2-5, with 10 bases lining up with TRBD1. The V and J ends lost 6 bases and 4 bases, in that order; junction bases with no gene match: 2. CDR1 and CDR2 from the germline V gene are MNHEY and SVGAGI. The CDR3 contains 13 residues. CDR3 amino acids: CASRRQGAETQYF. DNA for the CDR3: TGTGCCAGCAGGAGACAGGGGGCAGAGACCCAGTACTTC.

The chain uses TRBV28 and TRBJ2-3, with D maybe TRBD2 (5 bases). Trimming shortened V by 8 bases and J by 2 bases, and 11 bases separated the two germline ends. This CDR3 contains 13 residues. Per the germline V gene, CDR1 is MDHEN and CDR2 is SYDVKM. The CDR3 region has the DNA TGTGCCAGCGGAGAGGGCCTCACAGATACGCAGTATTTT. Translation gives CASGEGLTDTQYF.

The chain uses TRBV11-2 and TRBJ2-7, with D tentatively TRBD2 (6 bases). Germline V CDR1 and CDR2: SGHAT, FQNNGV. Trimming took 1 base from V and 5 from J, leaving 9 bases between them. This CDR3 has 13 residues. The CDR3 loop is CASSLGRGNEQYF. The CDR3 nucleotides are TGTGCCAGCAGCTTAGGGAGGGGAAACGAGCAGTACTTC.

On this clone: The same CDR3 arises from other DNA sequences in this sample as well. The rearrangement links TRBV28 to TRBJ1-1; 7 bases are shared with TRBD1. The CDR3 consists of 15 residues. J lost 1 base, V lost 5 bases, and 7 bases had no gene match. Germline V lookup: CDR1 MDHEN, CDR2 SYDVKM. For the CDR3, the DNA is TGTGCCAGCAGTCTGTGGACAGGAGGGAACACTGAAGCTTTCTTT. Translation gives CASSLWTGGNTEAFF.

This clone was detected many times. Other DNA variants within this sample encode the same CDR3. J is TRBJ1-1 and V is TRBV18, with 10 bases identical to TRBD1. V gave up 6 bases and J gave up 0 bases; unmatched junction bases: 4. The CDR3 runs 15 residues. The germline V gene has CDR1 KGHSH and CDR2 LQKENI. CDR3 in amino acids: CASSRDRGMNTEAFF. The CDR3 nucleotides read TGTGCCAGCTCCCGGGACAGGGGTATGAACACTGAAGCTTTCTTT.

The sample holds one count of this clone. J is TRBJ2-1 and V is TRBV5-6, with D unclear. CDR1 SGHDT and CDR2 YYEEEE come from the germline V gene. Between the trimmed V and J ends, which lost 1 base and 8 bases, there was a span of 10 bases. CDR3 length equals 13 residues. CDR3 in amino acids: CASSLSRVDEQFF. For the CDR3, the DNA is TGTGCCAGCAGCTTGTCACGCGTCGATGAGCAGTTCTTC.

V and J are TRBV19 and TRBJ2-3; a weak D match, TRBD1 (6 bases). The V end lost 5 bases, the J end lost 9 bases, and 15 bases lay between the germline ends. This CDR3 is 13 amino acids long. In germline, CDR1 is LNHDA, CDR2 SQIVND (reference sequence). This CDR3 is CASSPGVLGTQYF. The CDR3 DNA follows: TGTGCCAGTAGTCCAGGGGTACTTGGGACGCAGTATTTT.

With respect to this clone: It may be a read error: a sequence one base away is much more abundant. This sample includes further DNA sequences coding for the same CDR3. The chain joins TRBV9 to TRBJ2-5, with D possibly matching TRBD2 (5 bases). The CDR3 runs 15 residues. V lost 4 bases and J 4 bases, leaving 17 bases between the germline ends. Germline values: CDR1 SGDLS, CDR2 YYNGEE. The CDR3 bases are TGTGCCAGCAGCCCCCGAGGAATGAGCGGAGAGACCCAGTACTTC. Its translation: CASSPRGMSGETQYF.

This rearrangement joins TRBV28 to TRBJ1-4; D perhaps matches TRBD1 (5 bases). This CDR3 is 12 amino acids long. Germline V gene sequence: CDR1 MDHEN, CDR2 SYDVKM. V dropped 5 bases and J dropped 5 bases, with 6 bases sitting between them. The CDR3 DNA reads TGTGCCAGCAGTCAGGGCAATGAAAAACTGTTTTTT. Encoded protein: CASSQGNEKLFF. Supplemented by reference TRBV28 and TRBJ1-4, the full variable domain reads DVKVTQSSRYLVKRTGEKVFLECVQDMDHENMFWYRQDPGLGLRLIYFSYDVKMKEKGDIPEGYSVSREKKERFSLILESASTNQTSMYLCASSQGNEKLFFGSGTQLSVL.

The chain uses TRBV19 and TRBJ1-6; D may be TRBD1 (6 bases). Germline V gene sequence: CDR1 LNHDA, CDR2 SQIVND (reference sequence). CDR3 length: 14 residues. Trimming took 3 bases from V and 7 from J, leaving 10 bases between them. The chain's CDR3 is CASSIRGGNSPLHF. The CDR3 DNA sequence: TGTGCCAGTAGTATCCGGGGGGGCAATTCACCCCTCCACTTT.

V and J are TRBV2 and TRBJ2-7, with a possible D match to TRBD1 (5 bases). This CDR3 comprises 14 residues. V was shortened by 7 bases and J by 0 bases, with 13 bases between the two germline ends. Per the germline V gene, CDR1 is SNHLY and CDR2 is FYNNEI. This chain's CDR3 is CASKAGMDSYEQYF. The DNA of the CDR3 is TGTGCCAGCAAGGCAGGGATGGACTCCTACGAGCAGTACTTC.

Concerning this clone: Within the sample, other DNA sequences also encode this same CDR3. The genes are TRBV3-1 (or the pseudogene TRBV3-2) and TRBJ1-3; D not resolved. This CDR3 has 14 residues. V was trimmed by 1 base and J by 0 bases, leaving 4 bases between them. The V gene's germline CDR1 is LGHDT and CDR2 YNNKEL (reference sequence). The CDR3 region has the DNA TGTGCCAGCAGCCAAGTCAGCTCTGGAAACACCATATATTTT. Protein sequence: CASSQVSSGNTIYF.

The V call is TRBV5-1, the J call TRBJ2-3; 12 positions agree with TRBD2. With V trimmed by 2 bases and J by 3 bases, 4 bases remained unmatched. The CDR3 has 16 residues. Germline V gene lookup returns CDR1 SGHRS and CDR2 YFSETQ. The CDR3 sequence: CASSFPGTSGTDTQYF. The DNA of the CDR3 is TGCGCCAGCAGCTTCCCTGGGACTAGCGGGACAGATACGCAGTATTTT.

In the case of this clone: The sample holds other DNA sequences that translate to the same CDR3. The chain has TRBV7-9 and TRBJ1-1; D perhaps matches TRBD1 (5 bases). There are 13 residues in the CDR3. Germline CDR1 is SEHNR and CDR2 is FQNEAQ (reference sequence). V shed 1 base and J shed 4 bases, with 7 bases lying between them. CDR3 protein: CASSLVGATEAFF. CDR3 nucleotide sequence: TGTGCCAGCAGCTTAGTTGGGGCCACTGAAGCTTTCTTT.

This sequence joins TRBV12-5 and TRBJ1-1; 7 positions match TRBD1. The CDR3 contains 16 residues. Losses at the gene ends were 3 bases for V and 1 base for J; bases not matched to a gene: 8. Germline CDR1 reads LGHNT; CDR2 reads FRNRAP. The CDR3 nucleotides read TGTGCTAGTGGTTTCTCAACAGGGGCTACGAACACTGAAGCTTTCTTT. Translating gives CASGFSTGATNTEAFF. Full variable domain (missing parts from reference TRBV12-5 and TRBJ1-1): DARVTQTPRHKVTEMGQEVTMRCQPILGHNTVFWYRQTMMQGLELLAYFRNRAPLDDSGMPKDRFSAEMPDATLATLKIQPSEPRDSAVYFCASGFSTGATNTEAFFGQGTRLTVV.

The V call is TRBV21-1, the J call TRBJ2-7; TRBD2 reflects the table's D call only, with no check against the DNA. TRBV21-1 is a documented pseudogene. The CDR3 contains 14 residues. CDR3 sequence (DNA): TGTGCCAGCAGCTCAGTAGCGGGAGTTTGCGAGCAGTACTTC. It yields the protein CASSSVAGVCEQYF.